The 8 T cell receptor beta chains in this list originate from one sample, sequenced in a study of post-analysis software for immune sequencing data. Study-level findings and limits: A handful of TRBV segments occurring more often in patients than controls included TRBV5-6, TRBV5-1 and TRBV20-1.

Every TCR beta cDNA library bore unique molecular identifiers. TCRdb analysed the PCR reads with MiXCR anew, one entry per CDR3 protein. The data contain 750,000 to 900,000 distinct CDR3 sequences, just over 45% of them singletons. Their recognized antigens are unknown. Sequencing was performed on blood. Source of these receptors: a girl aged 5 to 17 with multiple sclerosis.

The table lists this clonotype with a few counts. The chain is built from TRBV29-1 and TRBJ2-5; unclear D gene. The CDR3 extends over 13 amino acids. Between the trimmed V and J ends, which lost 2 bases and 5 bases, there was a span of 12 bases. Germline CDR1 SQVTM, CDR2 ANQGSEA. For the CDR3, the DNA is TGCAGCGTTGAACTCGTTTTTGGGGAGACCCAGTACTTC. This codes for CSVELVFGETQYF.

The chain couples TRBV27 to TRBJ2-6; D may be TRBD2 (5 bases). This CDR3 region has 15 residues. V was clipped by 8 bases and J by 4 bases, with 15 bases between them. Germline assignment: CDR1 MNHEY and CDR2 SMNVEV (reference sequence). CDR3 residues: CASGGMTGGANVLTF. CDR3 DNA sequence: TGTGCCAGCGGAGGAATGACCGGGGGGGCCAACGTCCTGACTTTC.

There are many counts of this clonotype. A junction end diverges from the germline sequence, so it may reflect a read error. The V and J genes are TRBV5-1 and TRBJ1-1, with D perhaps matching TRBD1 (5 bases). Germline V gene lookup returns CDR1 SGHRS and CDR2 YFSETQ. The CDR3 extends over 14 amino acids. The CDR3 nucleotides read TGTGCCAGCAGCTTAGGGACGGCGAACACTGAAGCTTTCTTT. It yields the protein CASSLGTANTEAFF.

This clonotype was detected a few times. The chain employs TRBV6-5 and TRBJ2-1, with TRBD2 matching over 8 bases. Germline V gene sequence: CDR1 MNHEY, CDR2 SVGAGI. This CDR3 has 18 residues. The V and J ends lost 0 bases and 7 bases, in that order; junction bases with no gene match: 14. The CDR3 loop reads CASSYSHSELADRNEQFF. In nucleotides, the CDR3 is TGTGCCAGCAGTTACTCCCACTCGGAACTAGCGGACCGGAATGAGCAGTTCTTC.

The CDR3 protein is CSAKSGHIYEQYF. CDR3 nucleotide sequence: TGCAGTGCTAAATCGGGACATATCTACGAGCAGTACTTC. This chain joins TRBV20-1 and TRBJ2-7; D is perhaps TRBD1 (6 bases). This CDR3 is 13 amino acids long. Germline assignment: CDR1 DFQATT and CDR2 SNEGSKA (reference sequence). The V end lost 4 bases, the J end lost 3 bases, and 13 bases lay between the germline ends.

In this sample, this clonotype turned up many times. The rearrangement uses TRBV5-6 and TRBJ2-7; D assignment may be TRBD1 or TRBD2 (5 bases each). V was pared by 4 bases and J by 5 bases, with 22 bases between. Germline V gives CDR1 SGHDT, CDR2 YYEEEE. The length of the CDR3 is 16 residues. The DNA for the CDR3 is TGTGCCAGCAGCCCCACGGGGCGCACTCCTACGGACGAGCAGTACTTC. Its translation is CASSPTGRTPTDEQYF.

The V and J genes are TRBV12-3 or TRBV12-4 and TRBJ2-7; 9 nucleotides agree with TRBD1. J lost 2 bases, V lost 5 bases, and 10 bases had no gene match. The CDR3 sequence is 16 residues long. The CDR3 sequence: CASSLSLGTGTYEQYF. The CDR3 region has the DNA TGTGCCAGCAGTCTCTCCCTCGGGACAGGGACCTACGAGCAGTACTTC.

This CDR3 is CASSQGGITGELFF. The CDR3 nucleotides read TGCGCCAGCAGCCAAGGTGGGATCACCGGGGAGCTGTTTTTT. The chain carries TRBV4-3 and TRBJ2-2; no clear D. This CDR3 spans 14 amino acids. Germline-derived CDR1 and CDR2 are LGHNA and YSLEER. The V end lost 1 base, the J end lost 4 bases, and 7 bases lay between the germline ends.